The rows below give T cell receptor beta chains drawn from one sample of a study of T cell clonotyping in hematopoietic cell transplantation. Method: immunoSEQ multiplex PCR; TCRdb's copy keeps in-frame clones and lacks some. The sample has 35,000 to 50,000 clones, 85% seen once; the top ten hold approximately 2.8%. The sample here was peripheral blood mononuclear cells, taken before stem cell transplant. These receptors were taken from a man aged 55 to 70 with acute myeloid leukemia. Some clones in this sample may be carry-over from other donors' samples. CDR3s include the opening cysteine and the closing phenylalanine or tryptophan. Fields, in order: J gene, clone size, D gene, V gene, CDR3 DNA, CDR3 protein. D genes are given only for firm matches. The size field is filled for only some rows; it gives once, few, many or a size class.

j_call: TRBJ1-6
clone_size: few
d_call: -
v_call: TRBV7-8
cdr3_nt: TGTGCCAGCAGCCGGGTCGGGGACACCAATTCACCCCTCCACTTT
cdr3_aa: CASSRVGDTNSPLHF

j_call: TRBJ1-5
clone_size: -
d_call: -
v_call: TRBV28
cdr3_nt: TGTGCCAGCACCGTCTCCGGGCAGGGCGTAAATCAGCCCCAGCATTTT
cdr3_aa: CASTVSGQGVNQPQHF

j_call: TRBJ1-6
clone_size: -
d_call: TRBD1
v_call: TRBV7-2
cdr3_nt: TGTGCCAGCAGCCAGGAGGTGCGTCGACCAGGGGGTTCACCCCTCCACTTT
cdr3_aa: CASSQEVRRPGGSPLHF

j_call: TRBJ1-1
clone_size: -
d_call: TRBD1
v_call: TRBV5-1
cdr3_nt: TGCGCCAGCAGCTTGGCCGGACAGGGACAGGAAGCTTTCTTT
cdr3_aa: CASSLAGQGQEAFF

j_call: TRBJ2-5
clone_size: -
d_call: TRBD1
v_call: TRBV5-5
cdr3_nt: TGTGCCAGCAGCTTGTCCCCTGCGCGGACAGGGGGTGAGACCCAGTACTTC
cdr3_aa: CASSLSPARTGGETQYF

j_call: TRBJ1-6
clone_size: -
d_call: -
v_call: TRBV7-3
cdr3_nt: TGTGCCAGCAGCTCACTAGGTCCGGGCTCGGGTTCACCCCTCCACTTT
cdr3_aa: CASSSLGPGSGSPLHF

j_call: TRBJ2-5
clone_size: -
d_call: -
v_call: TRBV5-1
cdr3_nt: TGCGCCAGCAGCTTCGGGGGAATCGAGACCCAGTACTTC
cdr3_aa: CASSFGGIETQYF

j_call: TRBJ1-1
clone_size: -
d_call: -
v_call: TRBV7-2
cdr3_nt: TGTGCCAGCAGCTCGGGATTCATGAACACTGAAGCTTTCTTT
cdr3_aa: CASSSGFMNTEAFF

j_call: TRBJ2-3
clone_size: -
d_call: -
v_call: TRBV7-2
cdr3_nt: TGTGCCAGCACCCGCTGGGGGATCACAGATACGCAGTATTTT
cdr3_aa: CASTRWGITDTQYF

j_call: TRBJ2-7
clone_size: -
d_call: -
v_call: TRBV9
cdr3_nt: TGTGCCAGCAGCGAATCTAGTCGGGGCGAGCAGTACTTC
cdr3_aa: CASSESSRGEQYF

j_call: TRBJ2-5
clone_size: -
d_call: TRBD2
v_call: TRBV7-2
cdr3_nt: TGTGCCAGCAGCTTTCGGCCGGGACTAGCTCAAGAGACCCAGTACTTC
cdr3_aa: CASSFRPGLAQETQYF

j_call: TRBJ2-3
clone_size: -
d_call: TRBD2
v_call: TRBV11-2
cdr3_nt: TGTGCCAGCAGCCTATCAATGGCTAGCGGGGGGGCTAAGGACCAGTATTTT
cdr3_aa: CASSLSMASGGAKDQYF

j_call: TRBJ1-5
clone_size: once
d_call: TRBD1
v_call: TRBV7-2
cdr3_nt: TGTGCCAGCAGCCTAGACAGGGGGGGATTATACAATCAGCCCCAGCATTTT
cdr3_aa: CASSLDRGGLYNQPQHF

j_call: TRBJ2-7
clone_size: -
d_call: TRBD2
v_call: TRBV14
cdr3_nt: TGTGCCAGCAGCGAACTAGCGGGGGCCTCCTACGAGCAGTACTTC
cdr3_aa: CASSELAGASYEQYF

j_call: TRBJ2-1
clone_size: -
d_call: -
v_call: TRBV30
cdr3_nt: TGTGCCTGGACTACCTACAATGAGCAGTTCTTC
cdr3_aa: CAWTTYNEQFF

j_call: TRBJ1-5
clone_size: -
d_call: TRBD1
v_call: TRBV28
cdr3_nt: TGTGCCAGCTTATCCCTTGACAGGGGGAATCAGCCCCAGCATTTT
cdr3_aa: CASLSLDRGNQPQHF

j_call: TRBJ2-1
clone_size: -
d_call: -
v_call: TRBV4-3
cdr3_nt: TGCGCCAGCAGCCAAGGATACGGCGTAGGAGATGAGCAGTTCTTC
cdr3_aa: CASSQGYGVGDEQFF

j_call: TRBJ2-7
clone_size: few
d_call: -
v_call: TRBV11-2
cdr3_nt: TGTGCCAGCAGCCCAGCCTCGGGACAAACCTACGAGCAGTACTTC
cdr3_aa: CASSPASGQTYEQYF

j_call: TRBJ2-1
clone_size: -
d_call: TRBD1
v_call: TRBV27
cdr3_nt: TGTGCCAGCACGTGGCACAGGGGGCGCGTTGAGCAGTTCTTC
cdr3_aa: CASTWHRGRVEQFF

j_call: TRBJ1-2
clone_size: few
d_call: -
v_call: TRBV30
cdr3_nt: TGTGCCTGGAGTGACGGACCTGGTGGCTACACCTTC
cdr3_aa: CAWSDGPGGYTF

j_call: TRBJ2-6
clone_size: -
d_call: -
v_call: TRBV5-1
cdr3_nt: TGCGCCAGCAGTTCGGTGATTCTGGGGACTGGGGCCAACGTCCTGACTTTC
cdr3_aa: CASSSVILGTGANVLTF

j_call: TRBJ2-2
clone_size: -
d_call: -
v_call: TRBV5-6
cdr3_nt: TGTGCCAGCAGCCGACAGATGAACACCGGGGAGCTGTTTTTT
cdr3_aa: CASSRQMNTGELFF